The T cell receptor (beta chain) described here comes from a study of identifying expanded T cells in peripheral blood. This CDR3 region has 15 residues. Germline V lookup: CDR1 SGDLS, CDR2 YYNGEE. The ends were cut back, 4 bases at V and 5 bases at J, with 13 bases in the middle. As to this clone: Its antigen remains unidentified.

Healthy donors had no documented immune events, such as infections, while sampled. Points from the study as a whole: About 1.2 clones differed between technical replicates, versus around 15 and 19 over time. Clone count variance between approximately two-week samples rose with total template count.

The method was immunoSEQ multiplex PCR; TCRdb's version includes in-frame clones alone and lacks a portion of them. The repertoire holds about 120,000 clones, 84% seen once, with approximately 3% in the top ten. The sequenced sample was blood. The V and J genes are TRBV9 and TRBJ1-6; D possibly corresponds to TRBD1 (5 bases). This clonotype was sampled from a person between 18 and 70 years old in good health. CDR3 region: CASSSEGRDNSPLHF. DNA for the CDR3: TGTGCCAGCAGCTCGGAGGGGCGAGATAATTCACCCCTCCACTTT. The full variable domain, its missing parts supplied by reference TRBV9 and TRBJ1-6, is DSGVTQTPKHLITATGQRVTLRCSPRSGDLSVYWYQQSLDQGLQFLIQYYNGEERAKGNILERFSAQQFPDLHSELNLSSLELGDSALYFCASSSEGRDNSPLHFGNGTRLTVT.